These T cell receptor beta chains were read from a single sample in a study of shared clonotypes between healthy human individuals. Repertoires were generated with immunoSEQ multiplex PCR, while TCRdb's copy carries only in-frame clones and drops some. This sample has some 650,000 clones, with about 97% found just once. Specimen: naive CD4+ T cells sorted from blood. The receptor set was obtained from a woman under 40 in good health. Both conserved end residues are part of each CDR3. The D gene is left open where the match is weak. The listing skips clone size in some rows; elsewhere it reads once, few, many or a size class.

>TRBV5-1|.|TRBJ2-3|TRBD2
TGCGCCAGCAGCCGGGGCTTAGCGGGAGACACAGATACGCAGTATTTT
CASSRGLAGDTDTQYF
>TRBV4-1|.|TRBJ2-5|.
TGCGCCAGCAGCCAAGAAGAAGGGCGCGAGACCCAGTACTTC
CASSQEEGRETQYF
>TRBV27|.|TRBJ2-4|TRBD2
TGTGCCAGCAGTCTACGACTAGCGGGAGGGGGAAAAAACATTCAGTACTTC
CASSLRLAGGGKNIQYF
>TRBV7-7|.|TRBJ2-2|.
TGTGCCAGCAGCCTAGACCCCATTAGTCCCGGGGAGCTGTTTTTT
CASSLDPISPGELFF
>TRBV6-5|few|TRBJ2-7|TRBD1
TGTGCCAGCAGCCCCTCAGGGGGCTACGAGCAGTACTTC
CASSPSGGYEQYF
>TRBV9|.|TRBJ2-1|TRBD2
TGTGCCAGCAGCGTTCTAGCGGGAGGGCCGGCCTCCTACAATGAGCAGTTCTTC
CASSVLAGGPASYNEQFF
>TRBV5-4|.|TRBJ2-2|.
TGTGCCAGCAGCTTGGGGGCCGGGGAGCTGTTTTTT
CASSLGAGELFF
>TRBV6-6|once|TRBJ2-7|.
TGTGCCAGCAGTTACTCCAGGGGCTACGAGCAGTACTTC
CASSYSRGYEQYF
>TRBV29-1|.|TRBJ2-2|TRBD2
TGCAGCGCCCGGAGGCTAGCGGGAGCCCAGGGCACCGGGGAGCTGTTTTTT
CSARRLAGAQGTGELFF
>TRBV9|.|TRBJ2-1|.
TGTGCCAGCAGCACCTACTGGCGGGAAAACAATGAGCAGTTCTTC
CASSTYWRENNEQFF
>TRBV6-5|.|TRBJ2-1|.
TGTGCCAGCAGCAGAAGGGGAGATGAGCAGTTCTTC
CASSRRGDEQFF
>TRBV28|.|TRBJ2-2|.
TGTGCCAGCACGTCGGCGAACACCGGGGAGCTGTTTTTT
CASTSANTGELFF
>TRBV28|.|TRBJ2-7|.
TGTGCCAGCAGTTTTGCGGGGAGCTCCTACGAGCAGTACTTC
CASSFAGSSYEQYF
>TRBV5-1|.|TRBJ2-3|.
TGCGCCAGCAGCTTTACGTCAGGGGGCACAGATACGCAGTATTTT
CASSFTSGGTDTQYF
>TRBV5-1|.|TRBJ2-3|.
TGCGCCAGCAGCTCCGACCGAAGCACAGATACGCAGTATTTT
CASSSDRSTDTQYF
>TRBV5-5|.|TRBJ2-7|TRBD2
TGTGCCAGCAGCTACAGATGGCAGGCAAATAGCGGGAGGGCCTCCGAGCAGTACTTC
CASSYRWQANSGRASEQYF
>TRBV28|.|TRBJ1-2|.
TGTGCCAGCAGTTTATCTGGGTATAACTATGGCTACACCTTC
CASSLSGYNYGYTF
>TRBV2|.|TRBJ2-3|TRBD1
TGTGCCAGCAGGACCAACAGGGGAATCACAGATACGCAGTATTTT
CASRTNRGITDTQYF
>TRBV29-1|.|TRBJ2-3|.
TGCAGCGTGGCCCCGGGGTCTTCTAGCACAGATACGCAGTATTTT
CSVAPGSSSTDTQYF
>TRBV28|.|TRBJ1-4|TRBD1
TGTGCCAGCAGGCAACTTCAAGGGGGCCAAGAAAAACTGTTTTTT
CASRQLQGGQEKLFF
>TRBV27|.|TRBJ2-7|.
TGTGCCAGCAGTTTAGCCCGCCCGGAAGACGAGCAGTACTTC
CASSLARPEDEQYF
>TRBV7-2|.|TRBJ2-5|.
TGTGCCAGCGCTCTCCGGGAGACCCAGTACTTC
CASALRETQYF